The 20 T cell receptor beta chains listed next were all sequenced from one sample in a study of response to subunit inactivated influenza vaccine. TCRdb analysed the RT-PCR reads with MiXCR anew, one entry per CDR3 protein. The profile shows a few hundred thousand distinct CDR3 sequences, approximately 9.9% of them singletons. The input for sequencing was PBMCs from blood, taken roughly 45 days after vaccination. These receptors came from a man aged 50 to 59 who received an inactivated influenza vaccine.

This clonotype was picked up a small number of times. V is TRBV4-2 and J is TRBJ2-7; 7 nucleotides match TRBD2. Germline CDR1 LGHNA, CDR2 YNFKEQ. This CDR3 is built from 15 residues. V trimming: 0 bases; J trimming: 2 bases; junction bases outside the gene matches: 4. The CDR3 DNA reads as TGTGCCAGCAGCCAAGAGGGGGGGGGTCCCTACGAGCAGTACTTC. Translation gives CASSQEGGGPYEQYF.

This clonotype was seen a handful of times. The chain is built from TRBV19 and TRBJ2-1, with D tentatively TRBD2 (6 bases). Trimming cost V 2 bases and J 4 bases, with 9 bases left between them. Germline V gene sequence: CDR1 LNHDA, CDR2 SQIVND (reference sequence). The CDR3 sequence is 14 residues long. CDR3 in DNA: TGTGCCAGTAGTATATATGGGGGGTACAATGAGCAGTTCTTC. It is translated as CASSIYGGYNEQFF.

V is TRBV12-3 or TRBV12-4 and J is TRBJ2-7, with 8 bases fitting TRBD1. This CDR3 spans 12 amino acids. V dropped 7 bases and J dropped 4; count of bases not matched to a gene: 3. CDR3 sequence (DNA): TGTGCCAGCACGGACAGGGTGTACGAGCAGTACTTC. Translation gives CASTDRVYEQYF.

The chain links TRBV7-9 to TRBJ2-3, with D unclear. V was pared by 4 bases and J by 1 base, with 12 bases between. This CDR3 has 15 residues. Germline V gives CDR1 SEHNR, CDR2 FQNEAQ (reference sequence). This chain's CDR3 is CASSYMASGTDTQYF. For the CDR3, the DNA is TGTGCCAGCAGCTATATGGCTAGTGGCACAGATACGCAGTATTTT.

This clonotype was observed a handful of times. This chain connects TRBV4-2 to TRBJ1-1; D perhaps matches TRBD1 (5 bases). The V end was cut by 4 bases, the J end by 14 bases, with 11 bases between. The CDR3 length is 10 residues. Germline V gene sequence: CDR1 LGHNA, CDR2 YNFKEQ. CDR3 residues: CASSLGTIFF. The DNA of the CDR3 is TGTGCCAGCAGCCTAGGGACCATCTTCTTT.

The sample holds a few counts of this clonotype. This chain links TRBV10-3 with TRBJ2-2, with TRBD1 as a possible D gene (6 bases). From germline, CDR1 is ENHRY and CDR2 SYGVKD. Trimming stripped 3 bases from V and 0 bases from J, with 8 bases between. CDR3 size: 15 residues. CDR3 amino acids: CAISDGGSNTGELFF. In DNA, the CDR3 is TGTGCCATCAGTGATGGGGGCTCGAACACCGGGGAGCTGTTTTTT.

The genes are TRBV4-3 and TRBJ2-3; no clear D gene. V shed 1 base and J shed 5 bases, with 10 bases lying between them. Germline V CDR1 and CDR2: LGHNA, YSLEER. CDR3 length: 14 residues. Written as DNA, the CDR3 is TGCGCCAGCAGCCAAGCCGCGCCGGGAGATACGCAGTATTTT. Protein product: CASSQAAPGDTQYF.

In its sample, this clonotype was seen a few times. V gene TRBV29-1 combines with J gene TRBJ2-7; D tentatively fits TRBD1 or TRBD2 (5 bases each). This CDR3 has 12 residues. CDR1 is SQVTM and CDR2 is ANQGSEA in the germline V gene. V shed 6 bases and J shed 7 bases, with 16 bases lying between them. For the CDR3, the DNA is TGCAGCGTCCGGGACGGAGTTGGAGAGCAGTACTTC. Protein: CSVRDGVGEQYF.

This clonotype was detected only a few times. This rearrangement joins TRBV3-1 to TRBJ2-5, with D uncertain. The V gene's germline CDR1 is LGHDT and CDR2 YNNKEL (reference sequence). The V gene lost 4 bases and the J gene lost 2 bases, with 17 bases spanning the gap. This CDR3 has 16 residues. CDR3 residues: CASSPPSLGIQETQYF. The CDR3 nucleotides read TGTGCCAGCAGCCCTCCTTCGCTAGGGATACAAGAGACCCAGTACTTC.

J is TRBJ1-1 and V is TRBV5-1, with D possibly matching TRBD1 (5 bases). Trimming took 3 bases from V and 10 from J, leaving 16 bases between them. The germline V gene encodes CDR1 SGHRS and CDR2 YFSETQ. The CDR3 contains 13 residues. The CDR3 is CASSSRDGGRAFF. The DNA of the CDR3 is TGCGCCAGCAGCTCTCGGGACGGCGGGAGAGCTTTCTTT.

This clonotype was seen at least ten times. The chain recombines TRBV11-2 with TRBJ2-7, with TRBD1 identical over 7 bases. The CDR3 runs 17 residues. Germline assignment: CDR1 SGHAT and CDR2 FQNNGV. J gave up 0 bases and V 1 base, and 9 bases lay outside the gene matches. The CDR3 region has the DNA TGTGCCAGCAGCTTAGCTTTTCAGGGGGAAAGCTCCTACGAGCAGTACTTC. Encoded protein: CASSLAFQGESSYEQYF.

This clonotype came up a few times. The chain recombines TRBV7-2 with TRBJ2-2; tentative D call: TRBD2 (5 bases). Germline CDR1 SGHTA, CDR2 FQGNSA. Trimming stripped 5 bases from V and 5 bases from J, with 12 bases between. The CDR3 length is 14 residues. The CDR3 coding sequence is TGTGCCAGCAGCCCTCTGCGGGCGACCGGGGAGCTGTTTTTT. As protein: CASSPLRATGELFF.

This clonotype turned up a few times. The rearrangement joins TRBV20-1 to TRBJ1-1; D gene ambiguous. This CDR3 has 12 amino acids. V was trimmed by 1 base and J by 1 base, leaving 4 bases between them. Germline V gene sequence: CDR1 DFQATT, CDR2 SNEGSKA (reference sequence). CDR3 region: CSARVRNTEAFF. CDR3 bases: TGCAGTGCTAGAGTTAGGAACACTGAAGCTTTCTTT.

This clonotype was detected ten times or more. The rearrangement links TRBV6-1 to TRBJ2-3; 14 nucleotides line up with TRBD2. The V and J ends lost 5 bases and 4 bases, in that order; junction bases with no gene match: 5. CDR1 is MNHNS, CDR2 SASEGT, per germline. There are 16 residues in the CDR3. The CDR3 DNA reads TGTGCCAGCAGTAGGGGACTAGCGGGAGTTGCAGATACGCAGTATTTT. Translation: CASSRGLAGVADTQYF.

This clonotype was picked up a small number of times. The chain uses TRBV7-9 and TRBJ1-1; D gene uncertain. The V and J ends lost 5 bases and 2 bases respectively, with 9 bases between them. The CDR3 loop spans 13 amino acids. Germline lookup yields CDR1 SEHNR and CDR2 FQNEAQ (reference sequence). CDR3 residues: CASSAQDNTEAFF. The CDR3 DNA sequence: TGTGCCAGCAGCGCGCAGGACAACACTGAAGCTTTCTTT.

The CDR3 loop reads CASSPAWGRGSYEQYF. The CDR3 DNA reads as TGCGCCAGCAGCCCCGCCTGGGGCAGGGGCTCCTACGAGCAGTACTTC. The chain recombines TRBV4-1 with TRBJ2-7; D perhaps matches TRBD1 (6 bases). The CDR3 is made up of 16 amino acids. The germline V and J ends were trimmed by 4 bases and 0 bases, with 16 bases remaining between them. The germline CDR1 and CDR2 sequences are MGHRA and YSYEKL.

This clonotype was observed a few times. The chain couples TRBV5-1 to TRBJ2-1; D is undetermined. Per the germline V gene, CDR1 is SGHRS and CDR2 is YFSETQ. The V and J ends lost 0 bases and 5 bases respectively, with 12 bases between them. This CDR3 region has 15 residues. The CDR3 nucleotides are TGCGCCAGCAGCTTGGATCACTCCAAAAACAATGAGCAGTTCTTC. Protein product: CASSLDHSKNNEQFF.

This chain connects TRBV4-3 to TRBJ2-1; D may be TRBD1 (5 bases). The germline gives CDR1 LGHNA, CDR2 YSLEER. Trimming left V 0 bases short and J 5 bases short, with 11 bases between. The CDR3 consists of 15 residues. The CDR3 sequence: CASSQDRGVNNEQFF. The CDR3 nucleotides read TGCGCCAGCAGCCAAGATAGGGGCGTTAACAATGAGCAGTTCTTC.

The chain carries TRBV7-2 and TRBJ2-3; 14 nucleotides match TRBD2. The CDR3 totals 17 residues. The V segment lost 5 bases and the J segment 5 bases; nucleotides outside the gene matches: 9. Germline V CDR1 and CDR2: SGHTA, FQGNSA. The CDR3 DNA is TGTGCCAGCAGCCTCAGACTAGCGGGGGGGCCTGGAGATACGCAGTATTTT. Encoded protein: CASSLRLAGGPGDTQYF.

Ten or more counts support this clonotype. V and J are TRBV12-3 or TRBV12-4 and TRBJ1-5; 11 bases are a match to TRBD1. This CDR3 is 14 amino acids long. After removal of 6 bases from V and 6 bases from J, the junction contained 4 bases not matched to a gene. Written as DNA, the CDR3 is TGTGCCAGCAGCGGACAGGGGGCAGGTCAGCCCCAGCATTTT. The encoded protein is CASSGQGAGQPQHF.